The 3 T cell receptor beta chains below were found in one sample sequenced in a study of blood T cell repertoires in COVID-19. Assay: immunoSEQ multiplex PCR; the TCRdb copy retains only in-frame clones and omits some. This sample has some 70,000 clones, with around 80% found just once. Sequenced sample: peripheral blood. The receptors derive from a man aged 45-65 years with COVID-19, enrolled during active disease.

This chain uses TRBV7-3 with TRBJ2-3; 9 bases align to TRBD2. Germline-derived CDR1 and CDR2 are SGHTA and FQGTGA. V lost 1 base and J lost 4; bases outside the gene matches: 3. The CDR3 is 15 residues long. The DNA for the CDR3 is TGTGCCAGCAGCTTAAGTAGCGGGAGATCAGATACGCAGTATTTT. Translation: CASSLSSGRSDTQYF. The full variable domain, with the rest looked up from reference TRBV7-3 and TRBJ2-3, is GAGVSQTPSNKVTEKGKYVELRCDPISGHTALYWYRQSLGQGPEFLIYFQGTGAADDSGLPNDRFFAVRPEGSVSTLKIQRTERGDSAVYLCASSLSSGRSDTQYFGPGTRLTVL.

The V call is TRBV4-1, the J call TRBJ1-5, with a tentative D call TRBD1 (6 bases). The germline CDR1 and CDR2 sequences are MGHRA and YSYEKL. This CDR3 spans 17 amino acids. The V end lost 0 bases, the J end lost 2 bases, and 14 bases lay between the germline ends. In DNA form, the CDR3 reads TGCGCCAGCAGCCAAGACAGGGGCAGGGTAGGCAATCAGCCCCAGCATTTT. Translating gives CASSQDRGRVGNQPQHF.

V usage is TRBV28 and J usage is TRBJ2-1; 11 nucleotides agree with TRBD1. Germline lookup yields CDR1 MDHEN and CDR2 SYDVKM. V shed 2 bases, J shed 8 bases, and the junction held 8 bases outside the gene matches. This CDR3 region has 16 residues. The CDR3 is CASSLDGTGGWDEQFF. The CDR3 nucleotides read TGTGCCAGCAGTTTAGACGGGACAGGGGGATGGGATGAGCAGTTCTTC.